Shown below are 17 T cell receptor beta chains from a single sample sequenced in a study of CD8 T cells in Susac syndrome. Roughly 0.45 to 1 ug RNA was reverse transcribed with random hexamers. TCRdb re-called the immunoSEQ multiplex PCR reads through MiXCR, storing one row per CDR3 protein. This table holds more than 55,000 distinct CDR3 sequences, approximately 95% found once. The source material was CD8+ T cells from PBMCs. The receptor set was obtained from a human donor in good health.

This rearrangement joins TRBV28 to TRBJ1-2; no reliable D call. Trimming stripped 6 bases from V and 0 bases from J, with 17 bases between. This CDR3 is built from 16 residues. Germline-derived CDR1 and CDR2 are MDHEN and SYDVKM. Here the CDR3 DNA reads TGTGCCAGCAGCGGCATCACGACGGACTCTAACTATGGCTACACCTTC. Protein sequence: CASSGITTDSNYGYTF.

The rearrangement uses TRBV6-5 and TRBJ2-3; D remains ambiguous. V lost 6 bases and J lost 2, with 15 bases in between. In germline, CDR1 is MNHEY, CDR2 SVGAGI. The CDR3 is made up of 15 amino acids. The CDR3 DNA reads as TGTGCCAGCAGGACTGCTCGAGATCCCACAGATACGCAGTATTTT. Its protein is CASRTARDPTDTQYF.

This clonotype was recorded only once. V and J are TRBV5-1 and TRBJ2-1; no firm D call. CDR3 length: 14 amino acids. CDR1 SGHRS and CDR2 YFSETQ come from the germline V gene. Trimming removed 5 bases from V and 7 bases from J, with 16 bases in between. CDR3 region: CASSFPLGRNEQFF. CDR3 DNA sequence: TGCGCCAGCAGTTTTCCTCTCGGCAGGAATGAGCAGTTCTTC. Full variable domain (remainder filled in from reference TRBV5-1 and TRBJ2-1): KAGVTQTPRYLIKTRGQQVTLSCSPISGHRSVSWYQQTPGQGLQFLFEYFSETQRNKGNFPGRFSGRQFSNSRSEMNVSTLELGDSALYLCASSFPLGRNEQFFGPGTRLTVL.

CDR3 amino acids: CASSGAVTEAFF. Written as DNA, the CDR3 is TGTGCCAGCAGTGGGGCCGTCACTGAAGCTTTCTTT. V and J are TRBV2 and TRBJ1-1; D is unresolved. V shed 4 bases and J shed 4 bases, with 7 bases lying between them. This CDR3 is built from 12 residues. The germline gives CDR1 SNHLY, CDR2 FYNNEI.

The gene calls are TRBV9 and TRBJ2-3, with no clear D. V was cut by 1 base and J by 2 bases, with 8 bases left in between. The length of the CDR3 is 14 residues. Germline loops: CDR1 SGDLS, CDR2 YYNGEE. CDR3 amino acids: CASSVYPFTDTQYF. DNA for the CDR3: TGTGCCAGCAGCGTATACCCTTTCACAGATACGCAGTATTTT. The variable domain in full, completed from reference TRBV9 and TRBJ2-3, reads DSGVTQTPKHLITATGQRVTLRCSPRSGDLSVYWYQQSLDQGLQFLIQYYNGEERAKGNILERFSAQQFPDLHSELNLSSLELGDSALYFCASSVYPFTDTQYFGPGTRLTVL.

The V call is TRBV4-1, the J call TRBJ2-7, with a possible D match to TRBD1 (6 bases). The CDR3 has 14 amino acids. CDR1 and CDR2 (germline): MGHRA, YSYEKL. V shed 5 bases and J shed 2 bases, with 13 bases lying between them. The CDR3 DNA is TGCGCCAGCAGCATAACGGACAGCCCCTACGAGCAGTACTTC. Protein product: CASSITDSPYEQYF.

This chain joins TRBV29-1 and TRBJ1-3, with D uncertain. CDR3 size: 13 residues. Trimming took off 3 bases at V and 4 bases at J, with 10 bases between the two ends. Germline V gene sequence: CDR1 SQVTM, CDR2 ANQGSEA. The CDR3 nucleotides are TGCAGCGTTGACGACCGGGGAGGAAACACCATATATTTT. Protein sequence: CSVDDRGGNTIYF. The full variable domain, with the rest looked up from reference TRBV29-1 and TRBJ1-3, is SAVISQKPSRDICQRGTSLTIQCQVDSQVTMMFWYRQQPGQSLTLIATANQGSEATYESGFVIDKFPISRPNLTFSTLTVSNMSPEDSSIYLCSVDDRGGNTIYFGEGSWLTVV.

The chain joins TRBV13 to TRBJ1-1; D is perhaps TRBD1 (5 bases). The germline gives CDR1 PRHDT, CDR2 FYEKMQ (reference sequence). The germline V and J ends were trimmed by 5 bases and 0 bases, with 10 bases remaining between them. The CDR3 spans 14 residues. The CDR3 loop reads CASSPGGLNTEAFF. The CDR3, as DNA: TGTGCCAGCAGCCCCGGGGGATTGAACACTGAAGCTTTCTTT.

This chain uses TRBV6-6 with TRBJ2-3; D is perhaps TRBD2 (6 bases). Between the trimmed V and J ends, which lost 7 bases and 3 bases, there was a span of 14 bases. The germline V gene encodes CDR1 MNHNY and CDR2 SVGAGI (reference sequence). The CDR3 is 14 amino acids. The chain's CDR3 is CASNAGTLTDTQYF. CDR3 nucleotide sequence: TGTGCCAGCAACGCCGGGACTCTAACAGATACGCAGTATTTT.

This chain's CDR3 is CSVEQGSWDNEQFF. The CDR3 DNA reads as TGCAGCGTTGAACAGGGTAGTTGGGACAATGAGCAGTTCTTC. V usage is TRBV29-1 and J usage is TRBJ2-1; weak D call: TRBD1 (5 bases). The V end lost 2 bases, the J end lost 5 bases, and 13 bases lay between the germline ends. The CDR3 runs 14 residues. The germline gives CDR1 SQVTM, CDR2 ANQGSEA.

V usage is TRBV7-9 and J usage is TRBJ2-2; D gene uncertain. CDR1 and CDR2 (germline): SEHNR, FQNEAQ (reference sequence). The V end was cut by 1 base, the J end by 9 bases, with 12 bases between. The CDR3 covers 14 residues. This chain's CDR3 is CASSLESRGRELFF. Here the CDR3 DNA reads TGTGCCAGCAGCTTAGAGTCAAGAGGAAGGGAGCTGTTTTTT.

The chain recombines TRBV5-1 with TRBJ2-5, with 9 bases identical to TRBD1. Germline loops: CDR1 SGHRS, CDR2 YFSETQ. V lost 4 bases and J lost 2; bases outside the gene matches: 6. The CDR3 extends over 15 amino acids. The CDR3 is CASSVDRGTQETQYF. In DNA form, the CDR3 reads TGCGCCAGCAGCGTGGACAGGGGCACTCAAGAGACCCAGTACTTC.

The chain combines TRBV7-9 with TRBJ1-1; D is uncertain. Germline CDR1 SEHNR, CDR2 FQNEAQ (reference sequence). This CDR3 spans 15 amino acids. With 2 bases removed from V and 1 base from J, the gap between germline ends came to 11 bases. CDR3 nucleotides: TGTGCCAGCAGCTTAAGCGGACGCGCGAACACTGAAGCTTTCTTT. As protein: CASSLSGRANTEAFF.

This chain links TRBV29-1 with TRBJ2-3; 11 nucleotides align to TRBD2. Germline V gene data show CDR1 as SQVTM and CDR2 as ANQGSEA. V lost 8 bases, J lost 7 bases, and 8 bases stayed unmatched. This CDR3 is built from 13 residues. The CDR3 loop reads CSLGTSGAHTQYF. The CDR3 DNA sequence: TGCAGCCTAGGGACTAGCGGTGCTCATACGCAGTATTTT.

The chain combines TRBV23-1 with TRBJ1-4, with a tentative D call TRBD1 (6 bases). Being an ORF, TRBV23-1 has a function that is uncertain. This CDR3 is built from 18 residues. V lost 0 bases and J lost 6, with 20 bases in between. The DNA for the CDR3 is TGCGCCAGCAGTCAATCGGAGGGGGGAAACGTTTATGATGAAAAACTGTTTTTT. Encoded protein: CASSQSEGGNVYDEKLFF.

The V gene is TRBV15, the J gene TRBJ2-5; unclear D gene. CDR3 length equals 15 residues. Trimming took off 0 bases at V and 1 base at J, with 9 bases between the two ends. The germline V gene has CDR1 LNHNV and CDR2 YYDKDF (reference sequence). The CDR3 DNA reads as TGTGCCACCAGCAGAGATAGGGCTAGCCAAGAGACCCAGTACTTC. Amino acids: CATSRDRASQETQYF.

V is TRBV27 and J is TRBJ1-3; D might be TRBD1 (5 bases). CDR3 length: 14 residues. Germline-derived CDR1 and CDR2 are MNHEY and SMNVEV (reference sequence). Trimming removed 2 bases at V and 4 bases at J, with 9 bases between. The DNA of the CDR3 is TGTGCCAGCAGTTTAGCCGGGGACGGAAACACCATATATTTT. Its translation is CASSLAGDGNTIYF.